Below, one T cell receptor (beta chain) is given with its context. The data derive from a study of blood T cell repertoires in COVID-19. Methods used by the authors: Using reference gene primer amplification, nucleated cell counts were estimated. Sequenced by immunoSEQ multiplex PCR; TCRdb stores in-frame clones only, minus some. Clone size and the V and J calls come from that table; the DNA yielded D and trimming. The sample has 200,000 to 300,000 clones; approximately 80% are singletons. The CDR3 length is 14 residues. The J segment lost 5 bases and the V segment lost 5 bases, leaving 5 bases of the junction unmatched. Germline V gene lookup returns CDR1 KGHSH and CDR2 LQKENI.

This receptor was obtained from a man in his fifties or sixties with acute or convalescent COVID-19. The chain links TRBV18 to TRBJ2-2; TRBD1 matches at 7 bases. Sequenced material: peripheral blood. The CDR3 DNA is TGTGCCAGCTCAAGACTACAGGGGACCGGGGAGCTGTTTTTT. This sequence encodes CASSRLQGTGELFF.